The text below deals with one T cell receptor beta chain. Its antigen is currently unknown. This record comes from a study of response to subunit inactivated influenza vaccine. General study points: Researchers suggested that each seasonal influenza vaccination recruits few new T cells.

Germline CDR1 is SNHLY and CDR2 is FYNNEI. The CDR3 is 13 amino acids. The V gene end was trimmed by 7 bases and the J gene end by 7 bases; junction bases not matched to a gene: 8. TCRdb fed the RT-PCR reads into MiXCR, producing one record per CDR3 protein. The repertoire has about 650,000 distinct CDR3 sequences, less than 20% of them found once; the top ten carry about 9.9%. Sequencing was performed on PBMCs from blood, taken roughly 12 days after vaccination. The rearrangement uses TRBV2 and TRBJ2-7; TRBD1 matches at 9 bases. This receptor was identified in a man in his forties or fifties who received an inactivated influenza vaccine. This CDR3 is CASNRGRAGEQYF. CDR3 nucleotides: TGTGCCAGCAACAGGGGGCGGGCGGGAGAGCAGTACTTC.